The TCR beta chain under discussion was sequenced for a study of OX40 agonist ivuxolimab in advanced cancers. Study details: With a range of roughly 20 to 80, age averaged roughly 60 years, and 75% to 90% were male. Whole-study findings and limits: Low clonal expansion, among the lowest seen, marked partial responders at 0.1-3.0 mg/kg. The expanded peripheral T cells' antigen specificity was not determined.

Researchers took blood at baseline, on cycle 4 day 1, and on cycle 7 day 1. Of note for this clone: Its target is unknown.

Here immunoSEQ multiplex PCR was the method, and the copy in TCRdb shows in-frame clones only, minus some. The sample yields about 67,000 clones, around 83% seen once. The V end lost 4 bases, the J end lost 5 bases, and 16 bases lay between the germline ends. The CDR3 spans 15 residues. CDR1 is SGHRS, CDR2 YFSETQ, per germline. This chain uses TRBV5-1 with TRBJ2-1, with D perhaps matching TRBD2 (6 bases). The TCR sequence derives from an adult with an advanced solid tumor such as melanoma, head and neck, liver or kidney cancer. The sample here was CD4+ or CD8+ T cells sorted from blood, taken in a trial of the OX40 agonist ivuxolimab. CDR3 bases: TGCGCCAGCAGCGGGAACCCGGGACTCAACAATGAGCAGTTCTTC. Translating it yields CASSGNPGLNNEQFF.